These 32 T cell receptor beta chains came from one sample sequenced in a study of cytomegalovirus exposure and HLA in healthy donors. The PCR contained 60 Vbeta and 13 Jbeta primers. Using immunoSEQ multiplex PCR, the repertoire was profiled, and TCRdb retains in-frame clones only, with some absent. This sample's clone table lists roughly 34,000 clones. The source material was PBMCs. Receptors were obtained from a man in his forties in good health and CMV-seronegative.

This chain links TRBV15 with TRBJ2-3, with TRBD1 as a possible D gene (6 bases). The CDR3 has 15 residues. The ends were cut back, 4 bases at V and 1 base at J, with 12 bases in the middle. Germline V CDR1 and CDR2: LNHNV, YYDKDF (reference sequence). The CDR3: CATSTRTAGTDTQYF. The CDR3 region has the DNA TGTGCCACCAGCACACGGACAGCGGGCACAGATACGCAGTATTTT.

The chain combines TRBV6-4 with TRBJ2-2; D perhaps matches TRBD2 (5 bases). The CDR3 consists of 14 residues. Between the trimmed V and J ends, which lost 0 bases and 3 bases, there was a span of 5 bases. Germline V lookup: CDR1 MRHNA, CDR2 SNTAGT. The DNA for the CDR3 is TGTGCCAGCAGTGACTCGCGGGACACCGGGGAGCTGTTTTTT. Translated: CASSDSRDTGELFF.

The J gene is TRBJ1-2, the V gene TRBV6-1, with a weak D call TRBD1 (6 bases). This CDR3 comprises 13 residues. With 10 bases removed from V and 0 bases from J, the gap between germline ends came to 12 bases. Germline assignment: CDR1 MNHNS and CDR2 SASEGT. CDR3 in DNA: TGTGCCACAGGACAGCTTGCTAACTATGGCTACACCTTC. This sequence encodes CATGQLANYGYTF.

This clone is labeled medium-sized (0.01 to 0.1%) based on frequency. The rearrangement joins TRBV19 to TRBJ2-1; 9 nucleotides match TRBD2. The V and J ends lost 8 bases and 4 bases, in that order; junction bases with no gene match: 9. The CDR3 is made up of 15 amino acids. CDR1 LNHDA and CDR2 SQIVND come from the germline V gene (reference sequence). The CDR3 DNA reads as TGTGCCAGTGCTCAGACTAGCGGCACATACAATGAGCAGTTCTTC. Translated, it gives CASAQTSGTYNEQFF.

The chain has TRBV29-1 and TRBJ2-2; D is uncertain. This CDR3 spans 13 amino acids. Germline V gene data show CDR1 as SQVTM and CDR2 as ANQGSEA. V dropped 6 bases and J dropped 5 bases, with 13 bases sitting between them. CDR3 amino acids: CSVYALETGELFF. CDR3 bases: TGCAGCGTGTACGCCCTAGAGACCGGGGAGCTGTTTTTT.

The chain uses TRBV28 and TRBJ2-1, with a weak D call TRBD2 (5 bases). The germline V gene encodes CDR1 MDHEN and CDR2 SYDVKM. The V end lost 6 bases, the J end lost 1 base, and 16 bases lay between the germline ends. The CDR3 is 16 amino acids. The CDR3 nucleotides read TGTGCCAGCAGCTCGTCGGGGTCCGGGTCCTACAATGAGCAGTTCTTC. This gives the protein CASSSSGSGSYNEQFF.

A word on this clone: An end of the junction differs from the germline gene, which may be a read error. This chain links TRBV5-1 with TRBJ2-1; no firm D call. CDR1 is SGHRS, CDR2 YFSETQ, per germline. This CDR3 region has 13 residues. As DNA, the CDR3 is TGCGCCAGCAGCTTTAACTCCGACAATGAGCAGTTCTTC. Its translation: CASSFNSDNEQFF.

Comments on this clone: The germline gene is not matched at one end of the junction; a read error may be the cause. The chain employs TRBV4-3 and TRBJ2-5, with TRBD2 identical over 9 bases. The CDR3 contains 15 residues. Germline V lookup: CDR1 LGHNA, CDR2 YSLEER. Here the CDR3 reads CASSQGAIAGENQYF. The CDR3 coding sequence is TGCGCCAGCAGCCAAGGGGCCATAGCGGGAGAGAACCAGTACTTC.

The J gene is TRBJ1-5, the V gene TRBV28; D call uncertain. Deletions cut 2 bases from V and 6 bases from J, with 8 bases between. CDR1 and CDR2 (germline): MDHEN, SYDVKM. This CDR3 is built from 13 residues. The CDR3 nucleotides read TGTGCCAGCAGTTTAGCGGAAAGTCAGCCCCAGCATTTT. It encodes CASSLAESQPQHF.

The CDR3 nucleotides read TGCGCCAGCAGCTTGAGTGGGAGGGAAGAGACCCAGTACTTC. Translation gives CASSLSGREETQYF. The chain joins TRBV5-1 to TRBJ2-5, with 7 positions matching TRBD2. The CDR3 contains 14 residues. The V gene end was trimmed by 1 base and the J gene end by 3 bases; junction bases not matched to a gene: 3. Germline CDR1 SGHRS, CDR2 YFSETQ.

The V and J genes are TRBV28 and TRBJ2-3, with TRBD1 identical over 7 bases. The junction had 5 bases not matched to a gene; V was cut back by 5 bases and J by 0 bases. Germline lookup yields CDR1 MDHEN and CDR2 SYDVKM. The CDR3 runs 15 residues. This CDR3 reads CASSTWTGSTDTQYF. As DNA, the CDR3 is TGTGCCAGCAGTACGTGGACAGGCAGCACAGATACGCAGTATTTT.

The chain couples TRBV7-2 to TRBJ2-7; 8 nucleotides line up with TRBD2. V lost 5 bases, J lost 3 bases, and 6 bases stayed unmatched. The CDR3 is 14 amino acids. Germline V gene lookup returns CDR1 SGHTA and CDR2 FQGNSA. Here the CDR3 DNA reads TGTGCCAGCAGCACCCAAGCGGGAGACTACGAGCAGTACTTC. Translated, it gives CASSTQAGDYEQYF.

The chain carries TRBV5-1 and TRBJ1-1; TRBD1 might be the D (6 bases). This CDR3 contains 14 residues. The germline V and J ends were trimmed by 3 bases and 2 bases, with 11 bases remaining between them. CDR1 SGHRS and CDR2 YFSETQ come from the germline V gene. The CDR3 coding sequence is TGCGCCAGCAGCTCACAGGGTCCCAACACTGAAGCTTTCTTT. Translated, it gives CASSSQGPNTEAFF.

The chain couples TRBV19 to TRBJ2-1; D uncertain. The V end was cut by 10 bases, the J end by 3 bases, with 13 bases between. This CDR3 spans 13 amino acids. Germline lookup yields CDR1 LNHDA and CDR2 SQIVND (reference sequence). In nucleotides, the CDR3 is TGTGCCACCGATGGCGGTTTCTACAATGAGCAGTTCTTC. This encodes CATDGGFYNEQFF.

The chain has TRBV5-1 and TRBJ2-5, with a tentative D call TRBD1 (5 bases). Germline V CDR1 and CDR2: SGHRS, YFSETQ. The CDR3 covers 12 residues. The V end lost 6 bases, the J end lost 5 bases, and 11 bases lay between the germline ends. The CDR3 bases are TGCGCCAGCAATGGCAGGGCGGAGACCCAGTACTTC. Translated: CASNGRAETQYF.

This chain joins TRBV7-8 and TRBJ1-2, with a possible D match to TRBD1 (6 bases). This CDR3 is built from 14 residues. Trimming cost V 1 base and J 4 bases, with 10 bases left between them. Germline V gene data show CDR1 as SGHVS and CDR2 as FQNEAQ. CDR3 loop: CASSLEQGAYGYTF. Written as DNA, the CDR3 is TGTGCCAGCAGCTTAGAACAGGGCGCCTATGGCTACACCTTC.

The rearrangement links TRBV6-1 to TRBJ2-1, with TRBD2 matching 7 bases. The CDR3 totals 15 residues. J was trimmed by 8 bases and V by 6 bases; bases with no gene match: 13. The germline gives CDR1 MNHNS, CDR2 SASEGT. CDR3 amino acids: CASSLQRGAHDEQFF. CDR3 DNA: TGTGCCAGCAGCCTCCAGCGGGGCGCCCACGATGAGCAGTTCTTC.

The chain uses TRBV25-1 and TRBJ2-2; a possible D gene is TRBD1 (5 bases). Germline CDR1 reads MGHDK; CDR2 reads SYGVNS. CDR3 size: 14 residues. V lost 2 bases and J lost 4, with 8 bases in between. The CDR3 sequence: CASSERRATGELFF. CDR3 nucleotides: TGTGCCAGCAGTGAACGCAGGGCCACCGGGGAGCTGTTTTTT. Supplemented by reference TRBV25-1 and TRBJ2-2, the full variable domain reads EADIYQTPRYLVIGTGKKITLECSQTMGHDKMYWYQQDPGMELHLIHYSYGVNSTEKGDLSSESTVSRIRTEHFPLTLESARPSHTSQYLCASSERRATGELFFGEGSRLTVL.

The chain combines TRBV12-5 with TRBJ2-7; D perhaps matches TRBD1 (5 bases). Germline-derived CDR1 and CDR2 are LGHNT and FRNRAP. The CDR3 runs to 14 residues. V lost 3 bases and J lost 2, with 11 bases in between. For the CDR3, the DNA is TGTGCTAGTGGTTTAGACAGAAACACCTACGAGCAGTACTTC. The encoded protein is CASGLDRNTYEQYF. Drawing the rest from reference TRBV12-5 and TRBJ2-7, the complete variable domain is DARVTQTPRHKVTEMGQEVTMRCQPILGHNTVFWYRQTMMQGLELLAYFRNRAPLDDSGMPKDRFSAEMPDATLATLKIQPSEPRDSAVYFCASGLDRNTYEQYFGPGTRLTVT.

The chain employs TRBV5-1 and TRBJ2-7; 7 bases map to TRBD1. Germline CDR1 and CDR2: SGHRS and YFSETQ. V was pared by 0 bases and J by 0 bases, with 6 bases of the junction left unmatched. The CDR3 consists of 16 residues. The CDR3 protein is CASSLAPTGFSYEQYF. The CDR3 DNA follows: TGCGCCAGCAGCTTGGCTCCGACAGGGTTCTCCTACGAGCAGTACTTC.

The V and J genes are TRBV14 and TRBJ2-7, with TRBD1 matching over 8 bases. The V and J ends lost 3 bases and 2 bases, in that order; junction bases with no gene match: 6. The CDR3 is 15 residues long. Germline lookup yields CDR1 SGHDN and CDR2 FVKESK. The CDR3 DNA reads TGTGCCAGCAGCCAGATCGGGACAGGTGCCTACGAGCAGTACTTC. Its translation is CASSQIGTGAYEQYF.

The chain combines TRBV29-1 with TRBJ2-7, with D hard to call. Germline V gene lookup returns CDR1 SQVTM and CDR2 ANQGSEA. This CDR3 is 11 amino acids long. The V end lost 6 bases, the J end lost 1 base, and 7 bases lay between the germline ends. The CDR3 nucleotides read TGCAGCGTCTTCGTTTCCTACGAGCAGTACTTC. This codes for CSVFVSYEQYF.

V is TRBV27 and J is TRBJ1-1; 11 nucleotides align to TRBD1. The junction had 6 bases not matched to a gene; V was cut back by 5 bases and J by 7 bases. The CDR3 length is 14 residues. Germline V gene sequence: CDR1 MNHEY, CDR2 SMNVEV (reference sequence). The DNA for the CDR3 is TGTGCCAGCAGTGGGACAGGGGGAGATGGTGAAGCTTTCTTT. Encoded protein: CASSGTGGDGEAFF.

The rearrangement joins TRBV4-1 to TRBJ1-5; maybe TRBD1 (5 bases). Germline V CDR1 and CDR2: MGHRA, YSYEKL. Trimming stripped 6 bases from V and 7 bases from J, with 22 bases between. The CDR3 length is 16 residues. The CDR3 coding sequence is TGCGCCAGCAGTCGAACATACGCGGGGGAGGGACAGCCCCAGCATTTT. Translating gives CASSRTYAGEGQPQHF.

The chain couples TRBV6-1 to TRBJ1-2; 7 nucleotides line up with TRBD1. The germline V gene has CDR1 MNHNS and CDR2 SASEGT. The CDR3 spans 17 residues. V shed 4 bases and J 7 bases; nucleotides not matched to a gene: 18. The CDR3 sequence: CASSVRGRRGELSGYTF. The CDR3 region has the DNA TGTGCCAGCAGTGTGAGGGGGCGACGAGGGGAATTATCTGGCTACACCTTC.

This rearrangement joins TRBV25-1 to TRBJ1-2; D perhaps matches TRBD1 (5 bases). Between the trimmed V and J ends, which lost 5 bases and 5 bases, there was a span of 9 bases. This CDR3 contains 12 residues. The V gene's germline CDR1 is MGHDK and CDR2 SYGVNS. The CDR3 DNA follows: TGTGCCAGCAGTCATACAGGATATGGCTACACCTTC. The encoded protein is CASSHTGYGYTF.

The chain links TRBV6-1 to TRBJ2-7; D is ambiguous. The CDR3 is 11 residues long. With 6 bases removed from V and 6 bases from J, the gap between germline ends came to 9 bases. Per germline, CDR1 MNHNS and CDR2 SASEGT. The CDR3 DNA reads as TGTGCCAGCAGCCCTTTTTTCGAGCAGTACTTC. Its translation is CASSPFFEQYF.

CDR3 bases: TGTGCCAGCAGCTTATTTTCTAGCGGGAGTTATAACGAGCAGTACTTC. This gives the protein CASSLFSSGSYNEQYF. This sequence joins TRBV7-2 and TRBJ2-7, with 10 positions matching TRBD2. Germline CDR1 SGHTA, CDR2 FQGNSA. The CDR3 is made up of 16 amino acids. V lost 2 bases to trimming and J lost 5 bases; unmatched junction nucleotides: 9.

J is TRBJ2-1 and V is TRBV7-9, with TRBD2 identical over 11 bases. This CDR3 has 18 residues. Losses at the gene ends were 7 bases for V and 5 bases for J; bases not matched to a gene: 16. Per germline, CDR1 SEHNR and CDR2 FQNEAQ (reference sequence). CDR3 residues: CASTRSFQGLAENNEQFF. CDR3 DNA sequence: TGTGCCAGCACGCGATCCTTCCAGGGACTAGCGGAAAACAATGAGCAGTTCTTC.

The V gene is TRBV18, the J gene TRBJ1-1; D is perhaps TRBD1 (6 bases). The CDR3 has 15 amino acids. V lost 3 bases, J lost 3 bases, and 14 bases lay in between. Germline V lookup: CDR1 KGHSH, CDR2 LQKENI. The CDR3 loop is CASSPGLQGDTEAFF. The CDR3 coding sequence is TGTGCCAGCTCACCCGGGTTACAGGGCGACACTGAAGCTTTCTTT.

This chain links TRBV28 with TRBJ2-7, with TRBD2 matching 9 bases. J was trimmed by 7 bases and V by 2 bases; bases with no gene match: 9. Germline V gene data show CDR1 as MDHEN and CDR2 as SYDVKM. This CDR3 spans 15 amino acids. The CDR3 here is CASSLAVAGAGEQYF. DNA for the CDR3: TGTGCCAGCAGTTTAGCGGTAGCGGGAGCGGGAGAGCAGTACTTC.

V gene TRBV29-1 combines with J gene TRBJ1-5; D might be TRBD1 (6 bases). Trimming took 7 bases from V and 7 from J, leaving 17 bases between them. The germline CDR1 and CDR2 sequences are SQVTM and ANQGSEA. The CDR3 spans 13 residues. The CDR3 here is CSALRGIGQPQHF. The CDR3 DNA follows: TGCAGCGCGCTCAGGGGAATTGGGCAGCCCCAGCATTTT.